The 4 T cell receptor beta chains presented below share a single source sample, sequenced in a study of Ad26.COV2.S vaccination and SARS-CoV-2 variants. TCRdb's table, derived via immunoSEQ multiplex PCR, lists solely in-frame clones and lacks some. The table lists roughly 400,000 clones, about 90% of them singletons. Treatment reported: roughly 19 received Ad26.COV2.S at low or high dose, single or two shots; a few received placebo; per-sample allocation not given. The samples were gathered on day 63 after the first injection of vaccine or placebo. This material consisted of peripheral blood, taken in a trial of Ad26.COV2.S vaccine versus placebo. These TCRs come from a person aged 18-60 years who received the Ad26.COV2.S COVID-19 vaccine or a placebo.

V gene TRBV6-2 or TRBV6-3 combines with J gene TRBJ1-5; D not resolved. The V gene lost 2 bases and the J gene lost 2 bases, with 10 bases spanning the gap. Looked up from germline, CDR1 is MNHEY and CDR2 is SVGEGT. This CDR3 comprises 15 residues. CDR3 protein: CASSYGGAGNQPQHF. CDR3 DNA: TGTGCCAGCAGTTACGGTGGCGCAGGCAATCAGCCCCAGCATTTT.

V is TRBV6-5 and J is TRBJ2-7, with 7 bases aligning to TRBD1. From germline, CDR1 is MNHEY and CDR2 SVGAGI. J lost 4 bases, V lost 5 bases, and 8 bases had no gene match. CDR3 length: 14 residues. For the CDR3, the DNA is TGTGCCAGCAGTCCCTCGGACAGGTTGTACGAGCAGTACTTC. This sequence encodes CASSPSDRLYEQYF.

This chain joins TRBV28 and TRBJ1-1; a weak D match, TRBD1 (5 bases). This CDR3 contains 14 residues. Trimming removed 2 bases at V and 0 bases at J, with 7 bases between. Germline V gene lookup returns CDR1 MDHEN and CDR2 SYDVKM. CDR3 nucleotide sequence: TGTGCCAGCAGTTTAGGGGGACTGAACACTGAAGCTTTCTTT. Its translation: CASSLGGLNTEAFF.

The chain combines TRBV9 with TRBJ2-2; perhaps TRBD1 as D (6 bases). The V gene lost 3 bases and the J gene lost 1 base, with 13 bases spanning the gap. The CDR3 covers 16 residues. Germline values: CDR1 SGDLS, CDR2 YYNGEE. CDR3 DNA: TGTGCCAGCAGCGAGACGACAGGACAGAACACCGGGGAGCTGTTTTTT. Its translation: CASSETTGQNTGELFF. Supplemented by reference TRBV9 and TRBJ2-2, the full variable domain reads DSGVTQTPKHLITATGQRVTLRCSPRSGDLSVYWYQQSLDQGLQFLIQYYNGEERAKGNILERFSAQQFPDLHSELNLSSLELGDSALYFCASSETTGQNTGELFFGEGSRLTVL.